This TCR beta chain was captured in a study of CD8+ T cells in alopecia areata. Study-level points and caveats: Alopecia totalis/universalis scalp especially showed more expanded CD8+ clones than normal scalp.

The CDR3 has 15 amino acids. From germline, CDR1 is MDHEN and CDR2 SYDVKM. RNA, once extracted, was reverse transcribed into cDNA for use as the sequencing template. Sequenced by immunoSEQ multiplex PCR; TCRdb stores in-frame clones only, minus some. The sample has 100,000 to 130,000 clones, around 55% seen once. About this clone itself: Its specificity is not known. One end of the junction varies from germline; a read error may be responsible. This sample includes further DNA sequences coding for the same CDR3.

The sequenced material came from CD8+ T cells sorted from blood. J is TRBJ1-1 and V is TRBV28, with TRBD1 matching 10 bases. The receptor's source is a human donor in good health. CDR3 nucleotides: TGCGCCAGCAGTCAGAGACAGGGGGCGAGCACTGAAGCTTTCTTT. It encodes CASSQRQGASTEAFF.